This is a list of T cell receptor beta chains from one sample in a study of blood T cell repertoires in COVID-19. Data came from immunoSEQ multiplex PCR; TCRdb stores just in-frame clones and leaves some out. This repertoire shows some 200,000 clones, 94% found once; its top ten account for 0.6% to 0.8%. The sequenced sample was peripheral blood. The receptors here all came from a young man with COVID-19, enrolled during active disease. CDR3s include the opening cysteine and the closing phenylalanine or tryptophan. D genes are given only for firm matches. The size of a clone is reported for some rows only, either as once, few or many, or as a class for expanded clones.

NA TRBJ1-2 NA TRBV5-5 CASSLFPQNYGYTF TGTGCCAGCAGCTTATTCCCACAGAACTATGGCTACACCTTC
NA TRBJ1-2 NA TRBV27 CASSLSWQEGPYGYTF TGTGCCAGCAGTTTATCGTGGCAGGAGGGGCCCTATGGCTACACCTTC
NA TRBJ1-3 NA TRBV11-2 CASSLVAGPSGNTIYF TGTGCCAGCAGCTTAGTTGCGGGCCCCTCTGGAAACACCATATATTTT
TRBD1 TRBJ1-2 NA TRBV5-1 CASSTGTGGLDGYTF TGCGCCAGCAGCACCGGGACAGGGGGCCTTGATGGCTACACCTTC
TRBD1 TRBJ1-2 NA TRBV13 CASSLRDRGHGYTF TGTGCCAGCAGCTTAAGGGACAGGGGGCATGGCTACACCTTC
TRBD1 TRBJ2-7 NA TRBV11-2 CASSLVGGPSYEQYF TGTGCCAGCAGCTTAGTAGGGGGCCCCTCCTACGAGCAGTACTTC
NA TRBJ1-2 NA TRBV5-1 CASSSQGSHGYTF TGCGCCAGCAGCTCACAGGGTAGTCATGGCTACACCTTC
TRBD1 TRBJ1-1 NA TRBV6-6 CASSRPGTGVFPTEAFF TGTGCCAGCAGTCGACCTGGGACAGGGGTTTTTCCAACTGAAGCTTTCTTT
TRBD1 TRBJ1-1 NA TRBV19 CASSTWTGVGGNTEAFF TGTGCCAGTAGTACTTGGACAGGGGTCGGAGGGAACACTGAAGCTTTCTTT
TRBD1 TRBJ1-2 NA TRBV5-5 CASSLADGTGYGYTF TGTGCCAGCAGCTTGGCCGACGGGACAGGGTATGGCTACACCTTC
NA TRBJ2-3 NA TRBV5-1 CASSFTTSPTDTQYF TGCGCCAGCAGCTTTACGACAAGTCCCACAGATACGCAGTATTTT
TRBD1 TRBJ1-2 once TRBV4-1 CASSQDGGGEVRYGYTF TGCGCCAGCAGCCAAGATGGAGGGGGCGAAGTAAGATATGGCTACACCTTC
NA TRBJ1-6 NA TRBV2 CASSGRQGGGSSYNSPLHF TGTGCCAGCAGTGGTCGGCAGGGAGGGGGTAGCTCCTATAATTCACCCCTCCACTTT
NA TRBJ2-2 NA TRBV12-5 CASGFFREGQDNTGELFF TGTGCTAGTGGTTTTTTTAGGGAGGGACAGGACAACACCGGGGAGCTGTTTTTT
TRBD2 TRBJ2-5 once TRBV19 CASSGIAGAEETQYF TGTGCCAGTAGTGGCATAGCGGGGGCCGAAGAGACCCAGTACTTC
TRBD1 TRBJ2-7 NA TRBV6-1 CASSERNGQGEQYF TGTGCCAGCAGTGAAAGGAATGGACAGGGCGAGCAGTACTTC
TRBD1 TRBJ1-1 NA TRBV6-5 CASSYVRGRTEAFF TGTGCCAGCAGTTACGTCAGGGGGCGTACTGAAGCTTTCTTT
NA TRBJ1-5 NA TRBV4-1 CASSQDQGQPQHF TGCGCCAGCAGCCAAGATCAGGGTCAGCCCCAGCATTTT
NA TRBJ1-2 NA TRBV19 CASSLGQFNYGYTF TGTGCCAGTAGTCTGGGGCAGTTTAACTATGGCTACACCTTC
TRBD1 TRBJ2-7 NA TRBV2 CASLEQGVGEQYF TGTGCCAGCCTCGAACAGGGGGTTGGAGAGCAGTACTTC
NA TRBJ1-1 NA TRBV5-1 CASSLDTGGEAFF TGCGCCAGCAGCTTGGATACTGGGGGCGAAGCTTTCTTT
NA TRBJ1-5 NA TRBV19 CASSADRETNQPQHF TGTGCCAGTAGCGCGGACAGAGAGACAAATCAGCCCCAGCATTTT
NA TRBJ1-1 NA TRBV4-1 CASSQETAPGGNTEAFF TGCGCCAGCAGCCAAGAAACGGCCCCCGGCGGGAACACTGAAGCTTTCTTT
NA TRBJ1-6 NA TRBV4-1 CASSQQGTRSPLHF TGCGCCAGCAGCCAACAAGGGACTCGCTCACCCCTCCACTTT
TRBD1 TRBJ2-4 once TRBV7-2 CASSSSGGQGRNIQYF TGTGCCAGCAGCTCCAGCGGTGGACAGGGGAGAAACATTCAGTACTTC
NA TRBJ1-2 NA TRBV29-1 CSVEELPGYGYTF TGCAGCGTTGAAGAGCTGCCAGGCTATGGCTACACCTTC
NA TRBJ2-7 NA TRBV7-9 CASSGGKYEQYF TGTGCCAGCAGTGGGGGGAAGTACGAGCAGTACTTC
TRBD1 TRBJ1-2 NA TRBV5-6 CASSLRTGTGSGYTF TGTGCCAGCAGCTTAAGAACCGGGACAGGGAGTGGCTACACCTTC
NA TRBJ2-1 NA TRBV6-1 CASSEASGRGEQFF TGTGCCAGCAGTGAAGCCTCTGGACGGGGTGAGCAGTTCTTC